This record looks at one T cell receptor beta chain sequence and its context. Its antigen is as yet unknown. Isolated RNA was reverse transcribed in full, so expressed TCRB transcripts were sequenced. Assay used: immunoSEQ multiplex PCR; TCRdb lists only in-frame clones, some missing. The table records about 40,000 clones, 45% to 50% of them present only once. The V and J ends lost 4 bases and 6 bases, in that order; junction bases with no gene match: 8. This CDR3 spans 15 amino acids. Germline loops: CDR1 SNHLY, CDR2 FYNNEI. The sample is drawn from a study of beta chain features in type 1 diabetes. Study-wide points: Lower insertion and higher deletion counts appeared at VDJ junctions in type 1 diabetes patients.

The clonotype comes from a woman aged 18-30 years in good health. The chain uses TRBV2 and TRBJ1-5; 8 bases line up with TRBD1. Sequenced: central memory CD4+ T cells from blood. The CDR3 bases are TGTGCCAGCAGTGCGGACAGGGAAAATGTTCAGCCCCAGCATTTT. It codes for CASSADRENVQPQHF.